The source of this T cell receptor (beta chain) is a study of a mutant IDH1 vaccine in newly diagnosed glioma. In the study overall: The study started vaccination 4-6 weeks after radiotherapy alone, or with temozolomide cycles. Treated patients showed a male proportion of around 60%, a female proportion of roughly 40%, and a mean age of 40.4 years. Every participant had undergone radiotherapy, temozolomide, or both before, and most underwent both.

Time point defined: week 35, safety follow-up. What each vaccine dose contained was 300 ug of mutant IDH1 20-mer peptide, accompanied by topical imiquimod. TCRdb keeps only in-frame clones here, not all; method: immunoSEQ multiplex PCR. The sample includes fewer than 90,000 clones, roughly 80% of them seen just once. With 6 bases removed from V and 4 bases from J, the gap between germline ends came to 21 bases. Per germline, CDR1 LNHDA and CDR2 SQIVND (reference sequence). This CDR3 comprises 16 residues. Details on this clone: Its antigen is as yet unknown.

Overall study findings and caveats: Pseudoprogression apparently tracked independently of changes in top peripheral T cell clonotypes.

The receptor comes from a man between 18 and 35 years old with glioma. V gene TRBV19 combines with J gene TRBJ1-1, with D possibly TRBD1 on 6 matching bases. This material consisted of PBMCs, taken from a glioma patient whose treatment included an IDH1 peptide vaccine. CDR3 region: CASSLLVSGGGTEAFF. Here the CDR3 DNA reads TGTGCCAGTAGCCTATTGGTTTCGGGGGGCGGCACTGAAGCTTTCTTT.